This T cell receptor beta chain was sequenced for a study of Ad26.COV2.S vaccination and SARS-CoV-2 variants. Study as a whole: Administration of Ad26.COV2.S was intramuscular, either once or twice 56 days apart. Study-wide findings and caveats: Recipients of either vaccine or placebo displayed similar breadth of non-spike TCRs.

A remark on this clone: The antigen remains undetermined.

Treatment given: roughly 20 received Ad26.COV2.S at low or high dose, single or two shots; several received placebo; per-sample allocation not given. After the first vaccine or placebo injection, samples were drawn on day 63. Based in Boston, the donor was an adult of 18-55 years. An Ad26 vector expressing Wuhan-strain SARS-CoV-2 spike constituted the vaccine. The data were produced by immunoSEQ multiplex PCR, yet TCRdb's version contains in-frame clones alone and is incomplete. Here the sample spans about 380,000 clones, roughly four fifths being singletons. V lost 4 bases and J lost 1; bases outside the gene matches: 6. Germline CDR1 and CDR2: MNHEY and SVGAGI. This CDR3 spans 15 amino acids.

Source: peripheral blood, taken in a trial of Ad26.COV2.S vaccine versus placebo. The sequence was collected from a person between 18 and 65 years old who received the Ad26.COV2.S COVID-19 vaccine or a placebo. The chain employs TRBV6-5 and TRBJ1-1, with 7 bases identical to TRBD1. The CDR3 spells CASSFPGTENTEAFF. In nucleotides, the CDR3 is TGTGCCAGCAGTTTTCCTGGGACAGAGAACACTGAAGCTTTCTTT.